This T cell receptor beta chain was recorded in a study of regulatory T cells in long-lasting Graves disease. Study-wide points: Possibly, accuracy suffered from the small sample size. Preferential use of TRBV28, TRBJ1-2 and TRBJ2-5 was seen in persistent disease.

Time point described: persistent/refractory GD, antithyroid drugs over 5 years with positive TRAb. Preparation of the TCR library used RNA extracted from PBMCs. Recruitment took place at an endocrinology department in Xi'an, China. Arm-PCR with iRepertoire HTBI primers amplified the CDR3 regions for these TCR beta libraries. Source study methods: Identified segments across samples numbered just over 60 TRBV and over eleven TRBJ. In TCRdb, the multiplex PCR reads were re-called with MiXCR into one record per CDR3 protein. TCRdb, not the original authors, processed these V and J calls. The profile shows more than 300,000 distinct CDR3 sequences, 15% to 20% of them singletons. CDR1 is MNHNS and CDR2 is SASEGT in the germline V gene. V lost 4 bases and J 6 bases, leaving 12 bases between the germline ends. The CDR3 loop spans 13 amino acids. Worth noting for this clonotype: Its matching antigen is unknown.

Here the sequenced sample was peripheral blood mononuclear cells (PBMCs), taken when the disease was refractory, from a patient treated with antithyroid drugs. The genes are TRBV6-1 and TRBJ1-1; no clear D gene. This clonotype was obtained from a female donor with Graves disease. The CDR3 reads CASSGMAGSEAFF. The CDR3 bases are TGTGCCAGCAGTGGCATGGCGGGGTCTGAAGCTTTCTTT.